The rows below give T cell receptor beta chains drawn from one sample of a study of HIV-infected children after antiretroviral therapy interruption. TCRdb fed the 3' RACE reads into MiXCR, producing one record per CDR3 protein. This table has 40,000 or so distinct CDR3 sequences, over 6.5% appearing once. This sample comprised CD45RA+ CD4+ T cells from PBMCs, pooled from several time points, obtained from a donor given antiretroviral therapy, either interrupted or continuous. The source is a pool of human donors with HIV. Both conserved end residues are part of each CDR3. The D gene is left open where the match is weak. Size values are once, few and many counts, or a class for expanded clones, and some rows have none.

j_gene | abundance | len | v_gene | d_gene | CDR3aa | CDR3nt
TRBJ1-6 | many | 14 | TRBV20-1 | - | CSVPDSSYNSPLHF | TGCAGTGTTCCCGATAGCTCCTATAATTCACCCCTCCACTTT
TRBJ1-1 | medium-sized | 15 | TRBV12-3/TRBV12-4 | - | CASSSRRGRNTEAFF | TGTGCCAGCAGTTCCCGCCGGGGTAGGAACACTGAAGCTTTCTTT
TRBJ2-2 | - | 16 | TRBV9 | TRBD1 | CASSPWTGSSTGELFF | TGTGCCAGCAGCCCCTGGACAGGGTCTTCCACCGGGGAGCTGTTTTTT
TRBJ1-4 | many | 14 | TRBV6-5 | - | CASSYRLGVEKLFF | TGTGCCAGCAGTTACAGGCTGGGAGTTGAAAAACTGTTTTTT
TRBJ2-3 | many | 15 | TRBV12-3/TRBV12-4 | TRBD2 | CASRHRGGLQGTQYF | TGTGCCAGCAGGCACCGGGGGGGCCTTCAGGGTACGCAGTATTTT
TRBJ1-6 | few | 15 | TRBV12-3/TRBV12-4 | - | CASSWTLPGNSPLHF | TGTGCCAGCAGTTGGACCCTCCCGGGAAATTCACCCCTCCACTTT
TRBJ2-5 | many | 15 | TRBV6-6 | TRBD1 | CASGDAGTGQDTQYF | TGTGCCAGCGGTGACGCCGGGACAGGGCAAGACACCCAGTACTTT
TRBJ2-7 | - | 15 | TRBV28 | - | CASSFRLKGYYEQYF | TGTGCCAGCAGTTTTCGTCTTAAGGGGTACTACGAGCAGTACTTC
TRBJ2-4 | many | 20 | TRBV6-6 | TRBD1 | CASRKLADRVSRGAKNIQYF | TGTGCCAGCAGAAAACTTGCGGACAGGGTGAGCAGGGGTGCCAAAAACATTCAGTACTTC
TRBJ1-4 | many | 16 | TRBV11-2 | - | CASSSGDTATNEKLFF | TGTGCCAGCAGCTCCGGGGACACTGCAACTAATGAAAAACTGTTTTTT
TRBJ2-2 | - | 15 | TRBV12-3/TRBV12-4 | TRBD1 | CASSSYRGRAGELFF | TGTGCCAGCAGTTCCTACAGGGGTAGGGCCGGGGAGCTGTTTTTT
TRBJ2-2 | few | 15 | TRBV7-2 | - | CASSLGSPNTGELFF | TGTGCCAGCAGCTTAGGCAGCCCGAACACCGGGGAGCTGTTTTTT
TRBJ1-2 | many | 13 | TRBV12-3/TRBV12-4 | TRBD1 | CASTMDRGFGYTF | TGTGCCAGCACCATGGACAGGGGGTTTGGCTACACCTTC
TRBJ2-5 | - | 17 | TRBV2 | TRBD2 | CASSGLYVGGYQETQYF | TGTGCCAGCAGTGGTCTTTATGTCGGGGGGTACCAAGAGACCCAGTACTTC
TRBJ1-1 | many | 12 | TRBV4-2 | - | CASSQGGAEVFF | TGTGCCAGCAGCCAAGGGGGTGCAGAAGTCTTCTTT
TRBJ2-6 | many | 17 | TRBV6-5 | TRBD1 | CASSSAGGWSGANVLTF | TGTGCCAGCAGTTCCGCAGGGGGTTGGTCTGGGGCCAACGTCCTGACTTTC
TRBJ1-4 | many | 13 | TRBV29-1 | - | CSVEKRPNEKLFF | TGCAGCGTTGAAAAAAGGCCAAATGAAAAACTGTTTTTT
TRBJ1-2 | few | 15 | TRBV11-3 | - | CASSLGRRLGYGYTF | TGTGCCAGCAGCTTAGGGCGGCGTCTGGGCTATGGCTACACCTTC
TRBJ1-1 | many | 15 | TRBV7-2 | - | CASSLWSPPDTEAFF | TGTGCCAGCAGCTTATGGTCCCCTCCGGACACTGAAGCTTTCTTT
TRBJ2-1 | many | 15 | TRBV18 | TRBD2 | CASSPRQRELPEQFF | TGTGCCAGCTCACCACGCCAGCGGGAGTTGCCTGAGCAGTTCTTC
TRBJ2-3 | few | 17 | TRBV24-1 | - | CATSDWGRGRSTDTQYF | TGTGCCACCAGTGATTGGGGACGGGGGAGGAGCACAGATACGCAGTATTTT
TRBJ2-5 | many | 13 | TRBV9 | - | CASSSRGVETQYF | TGTGCCAGCAGCTCCCGGGGCGTGGAGACCCAGTACTTC
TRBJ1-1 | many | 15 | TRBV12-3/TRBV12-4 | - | CASRPLQFGLGRAFF | TGTGCCAGCAGACCTTTGCAGTTTGGGTTGGGGCGAGCTTTCTTT
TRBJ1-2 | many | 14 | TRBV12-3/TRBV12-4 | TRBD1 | CASIDRTGGGGYTF | TGTGCCAGCATCGACCGGACAGGGGGCGGTGGCTACACCTTC
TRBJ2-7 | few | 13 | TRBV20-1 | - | CSARSGSSYEQYF | TGCAGTGCTAGAAGTGGGAGCTCCTACGAGCAGTACTTC
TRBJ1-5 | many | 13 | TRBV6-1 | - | CASSDRGGQPQHF | TGTGCCAGCAGTGACAGGGGAGGGCAGCCCCAGCATTTT
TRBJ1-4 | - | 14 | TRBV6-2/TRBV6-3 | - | CASMDLRENEKLFF | TGTGCCAGCATGGATCTCAGGGAAAATGAAAAACTGTTTTTT
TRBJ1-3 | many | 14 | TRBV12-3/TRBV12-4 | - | CASSLAGTGNTIYF | TGTGCCAGCAGTTTAGCGGGAACTGGAAACACCATATATTTT
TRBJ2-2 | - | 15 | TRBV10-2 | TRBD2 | CASKIAGGKGGELFF | TGCGCCAGCAAAATAGCGGGAGGGAAGGGCGGGGAGCTGTTTTTT
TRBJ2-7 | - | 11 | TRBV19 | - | CASSTTGQQYF | TGTGCCAGTAGTACCACCGGGCAGCAGTACTTC
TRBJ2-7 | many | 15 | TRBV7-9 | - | CASSLRAGQYHEQYF | TGTGCCAGCAGCTTACGTGCGGGACAGTACCACGAGCAGTACTTC
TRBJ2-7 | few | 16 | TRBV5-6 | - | CASSRGPGLDSYEQYF | TGTGCCAGCAGCCGAGGACCGGGACTGGACTCCTACGAGCAGTACTTC
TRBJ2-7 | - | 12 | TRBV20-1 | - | CSASAGNYEQYF | TGCAGTGCTAGTGCGGGGAATTACGAGCAGTACTTC
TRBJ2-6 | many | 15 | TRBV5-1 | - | CASSLGGSGANVLTF | TGCGCCAGCAGCTTGGGCGGTAGTGGGGCCAACGTCCTGACTTTC
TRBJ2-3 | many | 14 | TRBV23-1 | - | CASSHCGLPDTQYF | TGCGCCAGCAGTCACTGCGGACTACCAGATACGCAGTATTTT
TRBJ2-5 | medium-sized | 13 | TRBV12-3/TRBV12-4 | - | CASSPVNQDTQYF | TGTGCAAGCAGCCCAGTTAACCAAGACACCCAGTACTTT
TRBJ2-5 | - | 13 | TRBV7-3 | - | CASSLETGETQYF | TGTGCCAGCAGCTTAGAGACAGGCGAGACCCAGTACTTC
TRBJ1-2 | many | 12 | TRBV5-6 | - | CASSRGAYGYTF | TGTGCCAGCAGCCGGGGGGCGTATGGCTACACCTTC
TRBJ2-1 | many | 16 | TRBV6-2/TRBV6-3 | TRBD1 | CASSYSRDRGRNEQFF | TGTGCCAGCAGTTACTCGAGAGACAGGGGTCGCAATGAGCAGTTCTTC
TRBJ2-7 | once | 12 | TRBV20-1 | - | CSARQSSYEQYF | TGCAGTGCTAGGCAAAGCTCCTACGAGCAGTACTTC
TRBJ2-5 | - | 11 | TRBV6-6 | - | CASSTGGTQYF | TGTGCCAGCAGTACCGGGGGGACCCAGTACTTC
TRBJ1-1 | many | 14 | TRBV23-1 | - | CASSQSECRAEAFF | TGCGCCAGCAGTCAATCGGAGTGTAGGGCTGAAGCTTTCTTT
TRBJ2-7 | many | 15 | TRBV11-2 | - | CASSGRDVGAYEQYF | TGTGCCAGCAGTGGAAGGGATGTTGGGGCCTACGAGCAGTACTTC
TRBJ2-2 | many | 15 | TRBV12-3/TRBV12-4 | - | CASSPTGSNTGELFF | TGTGCCAGCAGCCCCACAGGCTCCAACACCGGGGAGCTGTTTTTT
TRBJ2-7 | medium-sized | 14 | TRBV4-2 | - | CASSQELGGGEQYF | TGTGCCAGCAGCCAAGAACTGGGGGGCGGCGAACAGTACTTC
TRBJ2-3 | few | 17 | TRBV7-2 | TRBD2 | CASSQDPQRGSTDTQYF | TGTGCCAGCAGCCAAGACCCACAGCGGGGGAGCACAGATACGCAGTATTTT
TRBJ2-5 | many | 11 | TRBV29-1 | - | CSVGWGETQYF | TGCAGCGTTGGATGGGGAGAGACCCAGTACTTC